This passage covers 28 T cell receptor beta chains from one sample sequenced in a study of blood T cell repertoires in COVID-19. Sequenced by immunoSEQ multiplex PCR; TCRdb stores in-frame clones only, minus some. The table includes 210,000 or so clones, around 80% detected once. Sequencing input: peripheral blood. The receptors shown here come from a man aged 50 to 59 with active or convalescent COVID-19.

V and J are TRBV30 and TRBJ1-6, with 10 positions matching TRBD1. The CDR3 is 15 residues long. Germline CDR1 is GTSNPN and CDR2 is SVGIG (reference sequence). J was trimmed by 7 bases and V by 2 bases; bases with no gene match: 5. Here the CDR3 reads CAWSHPGQGNSPLHF. CDR3 nucleotides: TGTGCCTGGAGTCATCCGGGACAGGGGAATTCACCCCTCCACTTT.

The chain employs TRBV12-3 or TRBV12-4 and TRBJ1-1; 10 bases are shared with TRBD1. This CDR3 has 13 residues. The V segment lost 4 bases and the J segment 8 bases; nucleotides outside the gene matches: 4. The CDR3 loop is CASSSGQGVEAFF. The CDR3 nucleotides are TGTGCCAGCAGTTCTGGACAGGGGGTCGAAGCTTTCTTT.

The chain couples TRBV21-1 to TRBJ2-5; TRBD1 was called by the table and not checked on the DNA. TRBV21-1 is a pseudogene locus. The CDR3 is 12 amino acids. For the CDR3, the DNA is TGTGCCAGCAGCAATCTTGGACAGGGGTCTTACTTC. It encodes CASSNLGQGSYF.

This clone was observed a few times. The chain uses TRBV6-5 and TRBJ1-2, with D unclear. Trimming took off 2 bases at V and 8 bases at J, with 12 bases between the two ends. Per germline, CDR1 MNHEY and CDR2 SVGAGI. This CDR3 is built from 13 residues. CDR3 residues: CASSYTHMEGYTF. Written as DNA, the CDR3 is TGTGCCAGCAGTTACACCCACATGGAGGGCTACACCTTC.

The chain couples TRBV4-1 to TRBJ2-3; D possibly corresponds to TRBD2 (5 bases). CDR1 and CDR2 (germline): MGHRA, YSYEKL. The CDR3 sequence is 16 residues long. The germline V and J ends were trimmed by 7 bases and 1 base, with 18 bases remaining between them. The DNA for the CDR3 is TGCGCCAGCACCCGGGAACGATTAGTGGGCACAGATACGCAGTATTTT. This gives the protein CASTRERLVGTDTQYF.

The chain combines TRBV5-1 with TRBJ1-1; no firm D call. V gave up 7 bases and J gave up 1 base, with 14 bases separating them. Germline CDR1 and CDR2: SGHRS and YFSETQ. The CDR3 covers 14 residues. In DNA, the CDR3 is TGCGCCAGCGGAACCGGGATTTCGAACACTGAAGCTTTCTTT. The encoded protein is CASGTGISNTEAFF.

V and J are TRBV7-3 and TRBJ2-1; perhaps TRBD2 as D (5 bases). This CDR3 comprises 12 residues. V lost 2 bases and J 13 bases, leaving 12 bases between the germline ends. From germline, CDR1 is SGHTA and CDR2 FQGTGA. The CDR3 spells CASSLPWTDQFF. The CDR3 region has the DNA TGTGCCAGCAGCTTACCCTGGACTGACCAGTTCTTC.

The chain combines TRBV19 with TRBJ1-5; D gene uncertain. This CDR3 has 12 amino acids. V was cut by 5 bases and J by 5 bases, with 7 bases left in between. Germline lookup yields CDR1 LNHDA and CDR2 SQIVND (reference sequence). CDR3 nucleotides: TGTGCCAGTAGTGTAGTAGATCAGCCCCAGCATTTT. The encoded protein is CASSVVDQPQHF.

The chain is built from TRBV21-1 and TRBJ1-5. TRBV21-1 is designated a pseudogene. This CDR3 region has 15 residues. This chain's CDR3 is CASSKDRVGDQPQHF. The CDR3 DNA is TGTGCCAGCAGCAAAGACCGGGTAGGCGATCAGCCCCAGCATTTT.

The genes are TRBV3-1 (or the pseudogene TRBV3-2) and TRBJ2-1, with 9 positions matching TRBD2. This CDR3 spans 15 amino acids. From germline, CDR1 is LGHDT and CDR2 YNNKEL (reference sequence). V shed 2 bases and J 7 bases; nucleotides not matched to a gene: 6. Written as DNA, the CDR3 is TGTGCCAGCAGCCAAAGCTCTAGCGGGAAGAATGAGCAGTTCTTC. The encoded protein is CASSQSSSGKNEQFF.

The chain joins TRBV9 to TRBJ2-7, with D perhaps TRBD1 (5 bases). Trimming stripped 0 bases from V and 2 bases from J, with 9 bases between. Germline CDR1 SGDLS, CDR2 YYNGEE. The CDR3 has 14 amino acids. The CDR3 nucleotides read TGTGCCAGCAGCGTAGGCCACAGGACCTACGAGCAGTACTTC. This encodes CASSVGHRTYEQYF.

This chain uses TRBV28 with TRBJ2-1; the D gene is possibly TRBD2 (5 bases). Germline V lookup: CDR1 MDHEN, CDR2 SYDVKM. This CDR3 contains 18 residues. Trimming removed 5 bases at V and 0 bases at J, with 20 bases between. The CDR3 DNA follows: TGTGCCAGCAGTCTCTACTTTGGTAGCGACGACTCCTACAATGAGCAGTTCTTC. It encodes CASSLYFGSDDSYNEQFF.

This clone was found once. The gene calls are TRBV19 and TRBJ2-1; D not resolved. Between the trimmed V and J ends, which lost 3 bases and 6 bases, there was a span of 15 bases. Germline CDR1 LNHDA, CDR2 SQIVND (reference sequence). The CDR3 runs to 15 residues. CDR3 loop: CASSMPSMVPNEQFF. The CDR3 coding sequence is TGTGCCAGTAGTATGCCTAGTATGGTTCCCAATGAGCAGTTCTTC.

A word on this clone: An end of the junction does not agree with germline; a read error may underlie this. J is TRBJ2-3 and V is TRBV7-7, with 7 bases aligning to TRBD1. CDR1 and CDR2 (germline): SSHAT, FNYEAQ (reference sequence). CDR3 size: 14 residues. CDR3 in DNA: TGTGCTAGCAGCCCGAGACAGGGCGTGGATACGCAGTATTTT. Protein product: CASSPRQGVDTQYF.

The J gene is TRBJ2-1, the V gene TRBV5-1, with 12 bases matching TRBD2. Losses at the gene ends were 1 base for V and 8 bases for J; bases not matched to a gene: 7. From germline, CDR1 is SGHRS and CDR2 YFSETQ. The CDR3 loop spans 16 amino acids. The CDR3 DNA sequence: TGCGCCAGCAGCTTGTTGCTAGCGGGAGGGCCTCATGAGCAGTTCTTC. Protein: CASSLLLAGGPHEQFF.

This clone has a handful of counts. This chain connects TRBV11-3 to TRBJ1-1, with a weak D call TRBD1 (5 bases). CDR3 length: 14 residues. V was cut by 5 bases and J by 2 bases, with 12 bases left in between. The V gene's germline CDR1 is SGHNT and CDR2 YENEEA. The CDR3 region is CASSPGRGNTEAFF. In DNA form, the CDR3 reads TGTGCCAGCAGCCCCGGGAGGGGAAACACTGAAGCTTTCTTT.

The chain has TRBV19 and TRBJ1-2, with 7 bases matching TRBD1. V lost 7 bases, J lost 8 bases, and 13 bases stayed unmatched. Germline V lookup: CDR1 LNHDA, CDR2 SQIVND (reference sequence). This CDR3 region has 14 residues. The CDR3: CASIPGQAVSGYTF. CDR3 in DNA: TGTGCCAGTATTCCTGGACAGGCCGTATCCGGCTACACCTTC.

In DNA form, the CDR3 reads TGCGCCAGCAGCCCTCGGGACAGGGAGAACACTGAAGCTTTCTTT. Amino acids: CASSPRDRENTEAFF. This sequence joins TRBV5-1 and TRBJ1-1; 9 bases map to TRBD1. The V gene end was trimmed by 4 bases and the J gene end by 1 base; junction bases not matched to a gene: 5. This CDR3 spans 15 amino acids. The V gene's germline CDR1 is SGHRS and CDR2 YFSETQ.

The chain recombines TRBV28 with TRBJ1-5; perhaps TRBD1 as D (6 bases). V was pared by 8 bases and J by 7 bases, with 12 bases between. CDR3 length: 12 amino acids. Germline V gene data show CDR1 as MDHEN and CDR2 as SYDVKM. This CDR3 reads CASLQGRQPQHF. The CDR3, as DNA: TGTGCCAGCTTACAGGGTCGGCAGCCCCAGCATTTT.

The chain has TRBV9 and TRBJ2-1; a weak D match, TRBD2 (6 bases). The length of the CDR3 is 16 residues. V was cut by 0 bases and J by 2 bases, with 12 bases left in between. From germline, CDR1 is SGDLS and CDR2 YYNGEE. The CDR3 region is CASSVGGVVPYNEQFF. CDR3 DNA: TGTGCCAGCAGCGTAGGGGGGGTGGTCCCCTACAATGAGCAGTTCTTC.

This chain uses TRBV6-5 with TRBJ2-1; D perhaps matches TRBD2 (7 bases). CDR1 and CDR2 from the germline V gene are MNHEY and SVGAGI. V lost 4 bases and J lost 3, with 16 bases in between. The length of the CDR3 is 16 residues. The DNA of the CDR3 is TGTGCCAGCAGTTCCGGGGAGGGGGAATACTACAATGAGCAGTTCTTC. Amino acid sequence: CASSSGEGEYYNEQFF.

The CDR3 nucleotides are TGTGCCAGCTCACCATTGTCAGAGGGTGGCTACACCTTC. It translates to CASSPLSEGGYTF. The genes are TRBV18 and TRBJ1-2; no reliable D call. V was clipped by 2 bases and J by 7 bases, with 11 bases between them. CDR1 is KGHSH and CDR2 is LQKENI in the germline V gene. CDR3 length: 13 amino acids.

This chain links TRBV29-1 with TRBJ1-3; D is perhaps TRBD1 (6 bases). V lost 7 bases and J 1 base, leaving 17 bases between the germline ends. The CDR3 sequence is 15 residues long. Per germline, CDR1 SQVTM and CDR2 ANQGSEA. The CDR3 nucleotides read TGCAGCGCCGAAGGCAGGGGCGCTTCTGGAAACACCATATATTTT. Amino acid sequence: CSAEGRGASGNTIYF.

This clone has just one count. The genes are TRBV29-1 and TRBJ1-1; TRBD1 matches 9 bases. Germline V lookup: CDR1 SQVTM, CDR2 ANQGSEA. The CDR3 totals 10 residues. V shed 8 bases and J 10 bases; nucleotides not matched to a gene: 5. CDR3 coding DNA: TGCAGCATAAAACAGGGGGCAGCTTTCTTT. It specifies CSIKQGAAFF.

The V and J genes are TRBV5-1 and TRBJ2-7; 10 bases map to TRBD2. This CDR3 spans 15 amino acids. The germline V gene has CDR1 SGHRS and CDR2 YFSETQ. Trimming at V came to 4 bases and at J to 3 bases, leaving 7 bases not matched to a gene. CDR3 residues: CASSTLAGVIYEQYF. For the CDR3, the DNA is TGCGCCAGCAGCACCCTAGCGGGGGTTATCTACGAGCAGTACTTC.

The rearrangement uses TRBV30 and TRBJ2-3; 8 bases map to TRBD2. V lost 0 bases to trimming and J lost 1 base; unmatched junction nucleotides: 3. Germline lookup yields CDR1 GTSNPN and CDR2 SVGIG (reference sequence). The CDR3 contains 15 residues. The CDR3 is CAWSVGAGGTDTQYF. Written as DNA, the CDR3 is TGTGCCTGGAGTGTGGGAGCGGGGGGCACAGATACGCAGTATTTT.

This clone came up once. The V gene is TRBV7-2, the J gene TRBJ2-1; 11 bases agree with TRBD2. Germline V gene data show CDR1 as SGHTA and CDR2 as FQGNSA. This CDR3 is built from 18 residues. Trimming removed 5 bases from V and 8 bases from J; junction bases left unmatched: 17. CDR3 DNA sequence: TGTGCCAGCAGCCGCGGACTAGCGGGCCTTCTCGTTGGGGATGAGCAGTTCTTC. Its translation is CASSRGLAGLLVGDEQFF.

This rearrangement joins TRBV5-1 to TRBJ1-2; 12 nucleotides align to TRBD1. Germline values: CDR1 SGHRS, CDR2 YFSETQ. The CDR3 totals 15 residues. V shed 5 bases, J shed 8 bases, and the junction held 10 bases outside the gene matches. Written as DNA, the CDR3 is TGCGCCAGCAGTCTACCGGGACAGGGGGCTCAAGGCTACACCTTC. It specifies CASSLPGQGAQGYTF.